This TCR beta chain was retrieved from a study of pediatric ulcerative colitis. Points on this clone: The target antigen is unknown.

During colonoscopy, one to two rectal pinch biopsies were collected. There are 13 residues in the CDR3. Germline-derived CDR1 and CDR2 are SGHVS and FQNEAQ. Between the trimmed V and J ends, which lost 1 base and 5 bases, there was a span of 8 bases. Measured with immunoSEQ multiplex PCR; TCRdb has only the in-frame clones, and not every one. There are some 50,000 clones in the sample; 78% occur only once, and less than 4.5% lies in the top ten. Study-wide results and limits: Blood-rectal clonal overlap within each person was significantly higher in ulcerative colitis patients than controls. A couple of patients had blood samples with substantially reduced template counts. This repertoire reflects total lymphocytes rather than subpopulations like regulatory T cells.

This chain uses TRBV7-8 with TRBJ2-5; D is unresolved. The sample comprised gut tissue. This TCR derives from a girl aged 5-17 years with moderate ulcerative colitis. In DNA form, the CDR3 reads TGTGCCAGCAGCTTAGATTTACTGGAGACCCAGTACTTC. This sequence encodes CASSLDLLETQYF. Complete variable domain (other parts from reference TRBV7-8 and TRBJ2-5): GAGVSQSPRYKVAKRGQDVALRCDPISGHVSLFWYQQALGQGPEFLTYFQNEAQLDKSGLPSDRFFAERPEGSVSTLKIQRTQQEDSAVYLCASSLDLLETQYFGPGTRLLVL.